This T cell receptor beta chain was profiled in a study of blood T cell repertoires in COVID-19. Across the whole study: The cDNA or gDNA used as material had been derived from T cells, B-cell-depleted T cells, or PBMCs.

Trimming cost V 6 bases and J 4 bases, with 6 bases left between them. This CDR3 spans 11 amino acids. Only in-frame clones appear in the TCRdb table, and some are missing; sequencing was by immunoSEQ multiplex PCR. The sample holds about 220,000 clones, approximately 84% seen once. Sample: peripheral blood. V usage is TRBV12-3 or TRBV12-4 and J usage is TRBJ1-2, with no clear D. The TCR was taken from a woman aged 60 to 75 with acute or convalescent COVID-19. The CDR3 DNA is TGTGCCAGCAGCAACTCCTATGGCTACACCTTC. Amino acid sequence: CASSNSYGYTF.